This TCR beta chain came from a study of blood T cell repertoires in COVID-19. The overall study: From T cells, B-cell-depleted T cells, or PBMCs came the material, which was cDNA or gDNA.

Data came from immunoSEQ multiplex PCR; TCRdb stores just in-frame clones and leaves some out. In the table there are 250,000 or so clones, approximately 90% of which are singletons. The participants were between about 18 and 90 years old and came from some 25 US areas. Cohort placement rested on clinical history that participants reported themselves. Germline CDR1 reads MNHEY; CDR2 reads SMNVEV (reference sequence). The V end lost 6 bases, the J end lost 3 bases, and 9 bases lay between the germline ends. This CDR3 is 12 amino acids long. The sequenced material came from PBMCs or T cells enriched from blood (not recorded which). This sequence originates from a man aged 40-55 years who had been exposed to COVID-19. J is TRBJ2-7 and V is TRBV27; D is unclear. The CDR3 spells CASSHDNYEQYF. In nucleotides, the CDR3 is TGTGCCAGCAGCCACGACAACTACGAGCAGTACTTC.